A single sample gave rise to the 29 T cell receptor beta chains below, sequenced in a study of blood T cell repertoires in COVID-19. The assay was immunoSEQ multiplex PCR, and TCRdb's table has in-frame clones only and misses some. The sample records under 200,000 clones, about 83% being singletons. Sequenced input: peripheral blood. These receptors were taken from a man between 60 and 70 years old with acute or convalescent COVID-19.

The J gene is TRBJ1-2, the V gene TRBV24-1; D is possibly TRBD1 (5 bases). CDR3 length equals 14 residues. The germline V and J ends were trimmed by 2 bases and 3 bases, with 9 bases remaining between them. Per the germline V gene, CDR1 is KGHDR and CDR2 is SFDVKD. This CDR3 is CATSDSRADYGYTF. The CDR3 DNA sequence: TGTGCCACCAGTGATTCCAGGGCGGACTATGGCTACACCTTC.

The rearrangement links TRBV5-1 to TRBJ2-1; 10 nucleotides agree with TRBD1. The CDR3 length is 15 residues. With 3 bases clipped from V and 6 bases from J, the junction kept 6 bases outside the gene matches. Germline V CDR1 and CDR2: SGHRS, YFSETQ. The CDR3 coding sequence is TGCGCCAGCAGCTCCTCCGGGACAGGGGCCAATGAGCAGTTCTTC. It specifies CASSSSGTGANEQFF.

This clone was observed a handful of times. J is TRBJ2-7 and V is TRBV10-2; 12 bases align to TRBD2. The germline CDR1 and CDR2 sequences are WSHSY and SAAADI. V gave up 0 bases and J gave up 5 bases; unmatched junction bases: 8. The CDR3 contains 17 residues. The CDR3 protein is CASSESQRTSGADEQYF. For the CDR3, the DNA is TGCGCCAGCAGTGAGTCCCAAAGGACTAGCGGGGCGGACGAGCAGTACTTC.

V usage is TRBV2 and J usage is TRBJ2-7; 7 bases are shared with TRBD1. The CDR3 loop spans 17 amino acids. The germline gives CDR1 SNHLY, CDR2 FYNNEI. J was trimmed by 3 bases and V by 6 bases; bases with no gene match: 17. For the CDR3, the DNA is TGTGCCAGCAGGTTGAACCCTTCGGGACAGACCCTCTACGAGCAGTACTTC. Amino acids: CASRLNPSGQTLYEQYF.

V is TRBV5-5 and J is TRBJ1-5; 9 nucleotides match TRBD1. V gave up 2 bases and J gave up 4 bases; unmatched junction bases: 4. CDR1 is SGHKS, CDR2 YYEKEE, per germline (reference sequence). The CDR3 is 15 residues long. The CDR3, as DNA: TGTGCCAGCAGCTTTATGACAGGGGGTAATCAGCCCCAGCATTTT. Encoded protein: CASSFMTGGNQPQHF.

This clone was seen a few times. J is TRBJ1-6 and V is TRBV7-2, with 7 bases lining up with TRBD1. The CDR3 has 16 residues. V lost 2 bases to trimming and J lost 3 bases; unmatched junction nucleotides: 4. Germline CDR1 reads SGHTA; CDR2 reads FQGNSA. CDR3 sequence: CASSLTGVNYNSPLHF. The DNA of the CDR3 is TGTGCCAGCAGCTTAACAGGGGTAAACTATAATTCACCCCTCCACTTT.

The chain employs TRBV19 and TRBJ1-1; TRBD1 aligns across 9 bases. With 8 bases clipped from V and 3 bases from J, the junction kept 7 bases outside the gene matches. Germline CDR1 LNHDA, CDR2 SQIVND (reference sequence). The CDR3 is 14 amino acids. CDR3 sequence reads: CASASGQGYTEAFF. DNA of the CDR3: TGTGCCAGTGCTTCGGGACAGGGTTACACTGAAGCTTTCTTT.

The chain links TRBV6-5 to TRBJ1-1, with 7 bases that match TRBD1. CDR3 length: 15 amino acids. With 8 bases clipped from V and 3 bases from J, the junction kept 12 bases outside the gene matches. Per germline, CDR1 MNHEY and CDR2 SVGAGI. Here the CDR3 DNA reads TGTGCCAGCTCATACGAATCAACAGGGGACACTGAAGCTTTCTTT. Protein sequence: CASSYESTGDTEAFF.

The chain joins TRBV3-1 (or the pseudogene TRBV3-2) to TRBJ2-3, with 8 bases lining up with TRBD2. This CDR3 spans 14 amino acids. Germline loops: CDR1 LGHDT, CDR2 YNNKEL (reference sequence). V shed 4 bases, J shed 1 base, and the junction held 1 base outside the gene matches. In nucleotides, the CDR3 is TGTGCCAGCAGCCTAGCGGGGCGCACAGATACGCAGTATTTT. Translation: CASSLAGRTDTQYF.

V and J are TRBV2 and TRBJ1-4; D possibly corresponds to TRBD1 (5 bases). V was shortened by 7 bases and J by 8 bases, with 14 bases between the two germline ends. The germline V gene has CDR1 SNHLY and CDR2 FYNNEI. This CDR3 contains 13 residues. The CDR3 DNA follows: TGTGCCAGCAAGCAAGATGGGGCCGAAAAACTGTTTTTT. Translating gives CASKQDGAEKLFF.

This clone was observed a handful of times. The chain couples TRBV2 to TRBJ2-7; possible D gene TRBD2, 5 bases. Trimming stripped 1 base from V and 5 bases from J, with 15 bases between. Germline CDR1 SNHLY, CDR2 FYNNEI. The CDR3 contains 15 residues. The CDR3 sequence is CASSEDLGSEHEQYF. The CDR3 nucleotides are TGTGCCAGCAGTGAAGATTTGGGGAGCGAACACGAGCAGTACTTC.

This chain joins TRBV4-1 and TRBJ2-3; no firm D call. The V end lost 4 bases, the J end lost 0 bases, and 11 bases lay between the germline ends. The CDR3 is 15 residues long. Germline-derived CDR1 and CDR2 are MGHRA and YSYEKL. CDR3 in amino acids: CASSLQDSSTDTQYF. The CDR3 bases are TGCGCCAGCAGCCTGCAGGATTCTAGCACAGATACGCAGTATTTT.

The CDR3 DNA is TGCGCCAGCCTACGGGGGGCGGGCAGTACTGAAGCTTTCTTT. Residues: CASLRGAGSTEAFF. The V call is TRBV5-1, the J call TRBJ1-1, with TRBD1 as a possible D gene (6 bases). The germline V gene encodes CDR1 SGHRS and CDR2 YFSETQ. Trimming cost V 7 bases and J 5 bases, with 18 bases left between them. The CDR3 runs to 14 residues.

The CDR3 DNA follows: TGTGCCAGTAGTATAAACTCAGGGGCTGAAGCTTTCTTT. Encoded protein: CASSINSGAEAFF. The J gene is TRBJ1-1, the V gene TRBV19; a possible D gene is TRBD1 (6 bases). V was shortened by 2 bases and J by 6 bases, with 10 bases between the two germline ends. Germline CDR1 and CDR2: LNHDA and SQIVND (reference sequence). The CDR3 loop spans 13 amino acids.

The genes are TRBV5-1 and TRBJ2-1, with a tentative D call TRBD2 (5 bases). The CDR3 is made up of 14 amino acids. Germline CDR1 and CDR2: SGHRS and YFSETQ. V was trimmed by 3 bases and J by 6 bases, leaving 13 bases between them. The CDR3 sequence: CASSWTPPSNEQFF. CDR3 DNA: TGCGCCAGCAGCTGGACTCCACCTTCCAATGAGCAGTTCTTC.

The CDR3 DNA reads as TGCGCCAGCCGAGGAGGGGGCCCCACAGATACGCAGTATTTT. This encodes CASRGGGPTDTQYF. The gene calls are TRBV5-1 and TRBJ2-3, with D perhaps TRBD1 (7 bases). V was pared by 7 bases and J by 2 bases, with 14 bases between. The CDR3 is 14 amino acids. Germline V gives CDR1 SGHRS, CDR2 YFSETQ. Combining the CDR3 with reference TRBV5-1 and TRBJ2-3 gives the whole variable domain KAGVTQTPRYLIKTRGQQVTLSCSPISGHRSVSWYQQTPGQGLQFLFEYFSETQRNKGNFPGRFSGRQFSNSRSEMNVSTLELGDSALYLCASRGGGPTDTQYFGPGTRLTVL.

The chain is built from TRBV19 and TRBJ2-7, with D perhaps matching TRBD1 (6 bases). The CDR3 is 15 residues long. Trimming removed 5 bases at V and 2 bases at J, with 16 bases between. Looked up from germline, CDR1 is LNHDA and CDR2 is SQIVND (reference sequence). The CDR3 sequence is CASSPGKQGAYEQYF. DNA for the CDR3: TGTGCCAGTAGTCCTGGGAAACAGGGAGCCTACGAGCAGTACTTC.

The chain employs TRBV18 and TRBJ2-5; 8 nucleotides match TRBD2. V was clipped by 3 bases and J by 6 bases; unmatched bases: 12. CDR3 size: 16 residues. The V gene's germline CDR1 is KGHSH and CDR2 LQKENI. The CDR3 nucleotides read TGTGCCAGCTCACCTCCCTCGGGACTAGAGATGAAGACCCAGTACTTC. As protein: CASSPPSGLEMKTQYF.

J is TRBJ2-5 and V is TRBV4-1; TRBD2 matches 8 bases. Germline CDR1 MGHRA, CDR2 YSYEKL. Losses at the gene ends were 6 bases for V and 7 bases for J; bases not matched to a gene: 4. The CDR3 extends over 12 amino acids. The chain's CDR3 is CASSLSGGTQYF. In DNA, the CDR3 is TGCGCCAGCAGTTTGAGCGGGGGGACCCAGTACTTC.

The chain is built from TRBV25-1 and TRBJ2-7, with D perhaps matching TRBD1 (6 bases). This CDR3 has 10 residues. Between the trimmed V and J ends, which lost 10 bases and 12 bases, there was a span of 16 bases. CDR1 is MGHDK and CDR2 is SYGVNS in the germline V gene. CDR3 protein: CATLSGAWYF. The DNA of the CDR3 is TGTGCCACCTTATCAGGGGCGTGGTACTTC.

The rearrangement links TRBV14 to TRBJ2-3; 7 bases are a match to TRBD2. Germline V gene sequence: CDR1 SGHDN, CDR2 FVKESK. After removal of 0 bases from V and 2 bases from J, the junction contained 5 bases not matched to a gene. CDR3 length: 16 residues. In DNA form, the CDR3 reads TGTGCCAGCAGCCAAGATCTAGCGGCCTCCACAGATACGCAGTATTTT. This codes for CASSQDLAASTDTQYF.

CDR3 DNA sequence: TGTGCCAGCAGTGAGGGACAGGGACCGGGCGGCTACACCTTC. Residues: CASSEGQGPGGYTF. J is TRBJ1-2 and V is TRBV6-6, with 9 bases aligning to TRBD1. From germline, CDR1 is MNHNY and CDR2 SVGAGI (reference sequence). The CDR3 contains 14 residues. Trimming took 5 bases from V and 8 from J; bases not matched to a gene: 9.

CDR3: CASSIDGGGRNTEAFF. The CDR3 nucleotides are TGTGCCAGTAGTATAGATGGGGGCGGAAGAAACACTGAAGCTTTCTTT. The genes are TRBV19 and TRBJ1-1, with D possibly being TRBD1 (6 bases). The CDR3 spans 16 residues. The V end was cut by 0 bases, the J end by 2 bases, with 13 bases between. Germline V gives CDR1 LNHDA, CDR2 SQIVND (reference sequence).

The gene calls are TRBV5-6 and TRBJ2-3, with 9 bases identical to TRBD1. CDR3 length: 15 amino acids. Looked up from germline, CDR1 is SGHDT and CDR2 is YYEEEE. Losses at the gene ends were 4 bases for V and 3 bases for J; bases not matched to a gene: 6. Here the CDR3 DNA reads TGTGCCAGCAGCAAACCTGGACAGGGGACAGATACGCAGTATTTT. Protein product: CASSKPGQGTDTQYF. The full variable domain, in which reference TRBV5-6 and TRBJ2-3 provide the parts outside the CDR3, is DAGVTQSPTHLIKTRGQQVTLRCSPKSGHDTVSWYQQALGQGPQFIFQYYEEEERQRGNFPDRFSGHQFPNYSSELNVNALLLGDSALYLCASSKPGQGTDTQYFGPGTRLTVL.

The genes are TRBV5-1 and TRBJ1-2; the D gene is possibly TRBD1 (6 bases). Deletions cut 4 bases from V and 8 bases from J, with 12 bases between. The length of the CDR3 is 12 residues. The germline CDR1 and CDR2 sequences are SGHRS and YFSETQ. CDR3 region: CASSDNRDGYTF. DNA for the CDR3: TGCGCCAGCAGCGATAACAGGGACGGCTACACCTTC. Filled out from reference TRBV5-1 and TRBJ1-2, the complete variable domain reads KAGVTQTPRYLIKTRGQQVTLSCSPISGHRSVSWYQQTPGQGLQFLFEYFSETQRNKGNFPGRFSGRQFSNSRSEMNVSTLELGDSALYLCASSDNRDGYTFGSGTRLTVV.

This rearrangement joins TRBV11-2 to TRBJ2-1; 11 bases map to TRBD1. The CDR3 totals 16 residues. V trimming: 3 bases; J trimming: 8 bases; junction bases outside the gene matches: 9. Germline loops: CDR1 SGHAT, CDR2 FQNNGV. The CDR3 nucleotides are TGTGCCAGCAGCTTGGCCTCCGGGACAGGGGGTCATGAGCAGTTCTTC. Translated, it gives CASSLASGTGGHEQFF. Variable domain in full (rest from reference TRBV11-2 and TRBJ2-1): EAGVAQSPRYKIIEKRQSVAFWCNPISGHATLYWYQQILGQGPKLLIQFQNNGVVDDSQLPKDRFSAERLKGVDSTLKIQPAKLEDSAVYLCASSLASGTGGHEQFFGPGTRLTVL.

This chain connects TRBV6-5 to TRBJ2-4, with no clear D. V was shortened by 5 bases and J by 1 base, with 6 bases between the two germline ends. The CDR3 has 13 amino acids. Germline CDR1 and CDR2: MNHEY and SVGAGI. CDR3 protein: CASSPSAKNIQYF. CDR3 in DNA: TGTGCCAGCAGTCCGTCGGCCAAAAACATTCAGTACTTC.

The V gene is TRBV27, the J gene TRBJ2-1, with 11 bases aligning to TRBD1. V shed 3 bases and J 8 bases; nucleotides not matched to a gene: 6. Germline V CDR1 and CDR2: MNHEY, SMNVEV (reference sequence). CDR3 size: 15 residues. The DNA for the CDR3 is TGTGCCAGCAGTTTGAAGGGGACAGGGGGGTATGAGCAGTTCTTC. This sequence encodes CASSLKGTGGYEQFF.

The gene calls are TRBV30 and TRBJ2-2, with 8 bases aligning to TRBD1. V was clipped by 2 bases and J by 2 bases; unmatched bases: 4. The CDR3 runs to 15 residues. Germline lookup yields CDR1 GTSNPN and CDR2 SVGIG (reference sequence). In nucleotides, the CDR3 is TGTGCCTGGAGTCCGGGACAGGTCAACACCGGGGAGCTGTTTTTT. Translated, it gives CAWSPGQVNTGELFF.